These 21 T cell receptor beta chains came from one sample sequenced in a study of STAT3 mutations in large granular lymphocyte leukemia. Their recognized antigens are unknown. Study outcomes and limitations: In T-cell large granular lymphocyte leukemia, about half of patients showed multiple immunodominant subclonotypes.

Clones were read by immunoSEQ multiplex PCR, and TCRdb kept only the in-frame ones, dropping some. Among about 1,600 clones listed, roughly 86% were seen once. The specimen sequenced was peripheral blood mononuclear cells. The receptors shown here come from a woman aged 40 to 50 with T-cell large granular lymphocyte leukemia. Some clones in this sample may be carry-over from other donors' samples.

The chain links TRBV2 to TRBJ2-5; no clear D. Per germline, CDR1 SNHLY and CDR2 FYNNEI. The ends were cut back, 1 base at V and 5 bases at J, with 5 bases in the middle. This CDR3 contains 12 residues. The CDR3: CASSEGWETQYF. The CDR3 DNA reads TGTGCCAGCAGTGAAGGTTGGGAGACCCAGTACTTC.

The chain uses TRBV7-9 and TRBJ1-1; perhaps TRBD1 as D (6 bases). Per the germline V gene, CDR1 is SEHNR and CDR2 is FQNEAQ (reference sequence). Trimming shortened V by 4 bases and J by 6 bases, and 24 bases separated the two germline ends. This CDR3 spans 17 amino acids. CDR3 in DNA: TGTGCCAGCAGCTCACCCGCGACAACAGGGACCGGGGCTGAAGCTTTCTTT. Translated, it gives CASSSPATTGTGAEAFF. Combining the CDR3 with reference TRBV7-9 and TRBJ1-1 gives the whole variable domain DTGVSQNPRHKITKRGQNVTFRCDPISEHNRLYWYRQTLGQGPEFLTYFQNEAQLEKSRLLSDRFSAERPKGSFSTLEIQRTEQGDSAMYLCASSSPATTGTGAEAFFGQGTRLTVV.

The CDR3, as DNA: TGTGCCAGCTCACCAAAGCAGGGGTCCTACGAGCAGTACTTC. Protein sequence: CASSPKQGSYEQYF. The chain links TRBV18 to TRBJ2-7; weak D call: TRBD1 (6 bases). Trimming took 2 bases from V and 1 from J, leaving 9 bases between them. Germline V lookup: CDR1 KGHSH, CDR2 LQKENI. This CDR3 comprises 14 residues.

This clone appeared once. The CDR3 reads CASSDWDSPYEQYF. CDR3 in DNA: TGTGCCAGCTCCGACTGGGACAGTCCCTACGAGCAGTACTTC. The chain has TRBV18 and TRBJ2-7, with 7 bases that match TRBD1. J was trimmed by 2 bases and V by 6 bases; bases with no gene match: 7. CDR1 KGHSH and CDR2 LQKENI come from the germline V gene. This CDR3 has 14 residues.

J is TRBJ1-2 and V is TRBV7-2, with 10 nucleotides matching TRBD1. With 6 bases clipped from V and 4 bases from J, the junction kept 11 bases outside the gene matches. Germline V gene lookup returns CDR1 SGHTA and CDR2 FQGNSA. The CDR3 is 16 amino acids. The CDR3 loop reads CASSIQTGGGIYGYTF. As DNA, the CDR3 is TGTGCCAGCAGTATCCAGACAGGGGGCGGAATCTATGGCTACACCTTC.

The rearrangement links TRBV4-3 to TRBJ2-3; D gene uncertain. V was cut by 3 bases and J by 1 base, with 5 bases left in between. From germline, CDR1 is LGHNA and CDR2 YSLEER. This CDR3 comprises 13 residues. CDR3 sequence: CASSQPGTDTQYF. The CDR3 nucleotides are TGCGCCAGCAGCCAGCCAGGCACAGATACGCAGTATTTT.

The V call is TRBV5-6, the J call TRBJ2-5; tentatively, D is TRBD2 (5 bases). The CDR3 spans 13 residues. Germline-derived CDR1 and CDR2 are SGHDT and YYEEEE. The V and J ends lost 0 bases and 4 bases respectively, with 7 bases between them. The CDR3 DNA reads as TGTGCCAGCAGCTTGGCCGGGGTAGAGACCCAGTACTTC. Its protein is CASSLAGVETQYF.

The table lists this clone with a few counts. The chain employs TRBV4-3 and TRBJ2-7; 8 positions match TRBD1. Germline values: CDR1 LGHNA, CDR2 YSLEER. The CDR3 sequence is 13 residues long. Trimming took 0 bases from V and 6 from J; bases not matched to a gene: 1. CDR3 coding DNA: TGCGCCAGCAGCCAAGACAGGGGGCTCGAGCAGTACTTC. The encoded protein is CASSQDRGLEQYF.

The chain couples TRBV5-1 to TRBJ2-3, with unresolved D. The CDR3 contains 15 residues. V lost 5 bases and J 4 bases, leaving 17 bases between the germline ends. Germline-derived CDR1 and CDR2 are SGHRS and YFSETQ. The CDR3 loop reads CASRNLLRSPDTQYF. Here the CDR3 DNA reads TGCGCCAGCAGAAATCTGCTGCGGTCCCCAGATACGCAGTATTTT.

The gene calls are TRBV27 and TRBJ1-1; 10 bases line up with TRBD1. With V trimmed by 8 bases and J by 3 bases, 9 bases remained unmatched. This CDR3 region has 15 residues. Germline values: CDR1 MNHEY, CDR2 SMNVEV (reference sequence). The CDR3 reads CASGGTGAQDTEAFF. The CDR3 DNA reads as TGTGCCAGCGGCGGGACAGGGGCTCAGGACACTGAAGCTTTCTTT.

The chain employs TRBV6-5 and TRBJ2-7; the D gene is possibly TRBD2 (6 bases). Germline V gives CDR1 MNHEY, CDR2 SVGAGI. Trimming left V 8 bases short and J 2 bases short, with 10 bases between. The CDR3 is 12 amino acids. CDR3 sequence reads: CASATGAYEQYF. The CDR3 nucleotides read TGTGCCAGCGCTACGGGGGCCTACGAGCAGTACTTC.

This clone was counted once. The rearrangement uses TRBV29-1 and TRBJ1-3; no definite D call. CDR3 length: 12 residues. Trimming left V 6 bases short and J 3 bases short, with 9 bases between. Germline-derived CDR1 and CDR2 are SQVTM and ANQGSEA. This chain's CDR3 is CSVPLNGNTIYF. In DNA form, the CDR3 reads TGCAGCGTCCCCCTGAATGGAAACACCATATATTTT.

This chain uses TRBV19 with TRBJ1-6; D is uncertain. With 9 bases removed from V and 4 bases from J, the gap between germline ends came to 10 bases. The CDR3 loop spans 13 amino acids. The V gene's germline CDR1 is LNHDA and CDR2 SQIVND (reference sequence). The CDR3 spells CASQDTYNSPLHF. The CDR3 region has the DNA TGTGCCAGCCAGGATACGTATAATTCACCCCTCCACTTT.

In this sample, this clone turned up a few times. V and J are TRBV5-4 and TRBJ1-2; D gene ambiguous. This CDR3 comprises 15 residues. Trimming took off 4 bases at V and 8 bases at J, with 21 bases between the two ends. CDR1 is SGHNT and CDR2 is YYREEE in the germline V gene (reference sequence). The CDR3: CASSVATTTSRGYTF. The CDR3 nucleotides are TGTGCCAGCAGCGTTGCGACAACAACCTCGCGGGGCTACACCTTC.

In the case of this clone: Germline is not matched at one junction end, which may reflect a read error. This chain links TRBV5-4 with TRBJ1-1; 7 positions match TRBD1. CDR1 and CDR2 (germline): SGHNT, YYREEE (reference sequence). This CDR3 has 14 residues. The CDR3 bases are TGTGCCAGCAGCCAGGGACAGCTGAACGCTGAAGCTTTCTTT. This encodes CASSQGQLNAEAFF.

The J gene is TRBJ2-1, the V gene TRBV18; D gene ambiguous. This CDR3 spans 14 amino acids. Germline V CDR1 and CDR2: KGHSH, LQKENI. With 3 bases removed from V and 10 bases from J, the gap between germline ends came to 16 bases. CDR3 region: CASSPPAKGREQFF. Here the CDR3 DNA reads TGTGCCAGCTCACCTCCCGCGAAGGGCAGGGAGCAGTTCTTC.

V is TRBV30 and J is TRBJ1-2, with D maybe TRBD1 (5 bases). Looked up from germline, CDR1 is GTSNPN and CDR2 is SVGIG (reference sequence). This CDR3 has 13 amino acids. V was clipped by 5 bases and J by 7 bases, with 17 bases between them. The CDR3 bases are TGTGCCTGGGCCCGAGGGGTTGATGGTGGCTACACCTTC. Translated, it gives CAWARGVDGGYTF.

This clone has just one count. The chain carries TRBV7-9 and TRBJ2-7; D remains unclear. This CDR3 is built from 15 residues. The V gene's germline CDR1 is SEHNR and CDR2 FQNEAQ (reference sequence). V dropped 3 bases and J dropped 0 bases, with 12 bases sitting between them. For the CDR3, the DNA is TGTGCCAGCAGCTTGGGCCAAGGATTCTCCTACGAGCAGTACTTC. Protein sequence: CASSLGQGFSYEQYF.

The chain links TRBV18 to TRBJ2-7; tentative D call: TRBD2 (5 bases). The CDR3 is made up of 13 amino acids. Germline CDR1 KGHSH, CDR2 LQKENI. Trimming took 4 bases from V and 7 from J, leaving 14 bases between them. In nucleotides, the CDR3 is TGTGCCAGCTCACTTCATGACTACGCGGAGCAGTACTTC. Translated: CASSLHDYAEQYF.

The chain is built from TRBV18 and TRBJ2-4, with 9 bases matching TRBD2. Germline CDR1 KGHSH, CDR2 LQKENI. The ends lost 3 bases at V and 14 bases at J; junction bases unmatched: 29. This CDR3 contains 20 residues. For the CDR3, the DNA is TGTGCCAGCTCACCCCTGAGAGAAAGGACAGCCCGATCCGGAATAGCGGGAGAGTACTTC. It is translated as CASSPLRERTARSGIAGEYF.

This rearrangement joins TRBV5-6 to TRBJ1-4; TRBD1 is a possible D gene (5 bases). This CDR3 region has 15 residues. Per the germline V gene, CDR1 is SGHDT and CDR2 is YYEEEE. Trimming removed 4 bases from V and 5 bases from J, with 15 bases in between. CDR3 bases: TGTGCCAGCAGCGGCGCCGGGACGGCAAATGAAAAACTGTTTTTT. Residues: CASSGAGTANEKLFF.